This is a list of T cell receptor beta chains from one sample in a study of cytomegalovirus exposure and HLA in healthy donors. The table came from immunoSEQ multiplex PCR; TCRdb's copy has only in-frame clones and leaves some out. The table shows 45,000 to 65,000 clones, with about 82% occurring only once. Sequencing used PBMCs. These receptors all stem from a man aged 25 to 45 in good health and CMV-seronegative. Each CDR3 is given with its conserved first and last residue. A D gene is named only where the DNA matches it firmly. Clone size, where shown, is once, few, many, or a class for clones that have expanded.

v_call,j_call,clone_size,d_call,cdr3_aa,cdr3_nt
TRBV7-2,TRBJ2-5,-,TRBD2,CASSLRAGGLWETQYF,TGTGCCAGCAGCTTACGAGCGGGGGGGCTATGGGAGACCCAGTACTTC
TRBV30,TRBJ1-2,-,TRBD1,CAWSRDRPYGYTF,TGTGCCTGGAGTCGGGACAGACCCTATGGCTACACCTTC
TRBV15,TRBJ2-1,-,TRBD2,CATRSGREYNEQFF,TGTGCCACCCGTAGCGGGAGGGAGTACAATGAGCAGTTCTTC
TRBV4-3,TRBJ1-4,-,TRBD1,CASSLLPTGGNEKLFF,TGCGCCAGCAGCCTACTACCGACAGGGGGTAATGAAAAACTGTTTTTT
TRBV28,TRBJ2-4,-,TRBD2,CASSLERLAGDQNIQYF,TGTGCCAGCAGTTTAGAGCGGTTAGCGGGAGACCAAAACATTCAGTACTTC
TRBV5-4,TRBJ1-1,-,TRBD1,CASSLIDRAFLDTEAFF,TGTGCCAGCAGCCTAATCGACAGGGCCTTTTTGGACACTGAAGCTTTCTTT
TRBV4-1,TRBJ2-1,-,TRBD1,CASSVDRGKHNEQFF,TGCGCCAGCAGCGTCGACAGGGGCAAACACAATGAGCAGTTCTTC
TRBV25-1,TRBJ1-2,few,TRBD1,CASSGGQVIAGYTF,TGTGCCAGCAGTGGAGGACAGGTAATCGCTGGCTACACCTTC
TRBV7-2,TRBJ2-7,-,TRBD2,CASSHGTSGTYEQYF,TGTGCCAGCAGCCACGGGACTAGCGGGACCTACGAGCAGTACTTC
TRBV4-3,TRBJ2-6,-,-,CASSQDYTAGANVLTF,TGCGCCAGCAGCCAAGATTACACAGCTGGGGCCAACGTCCTGACTTTC
TRBV2,TRBJ2-1,-,-,CASTGISYNEQFF,TGTGCCAGCACGGGGATCTCCTACAATGAGCAGTTCTTC
TRBV11-2,TRBJ2-1,-,TRBD2,CASSFTAGAYNEQFF,TGTGCCAGCAGCTTCACAGCGGGAGCTTACAATGAGCAGTTCTTC
TRBV5-6,TRBJ1-2,-,-,CASRSGGARYGYTF,TGTGCCAGCCGCTCGGGGGGGGCTCGCTATGGCTACACCTTC
TRBV2,TRBJ1-1,-,-,CASVKDMNTEAFF,TGTGCCAGCGTTAAGGACATGAACACTGAAGCTTTCTTT
TRBV30,TRBJ2-1,-,TRBD2,CAWRGLAGTSGGYNEQFF,TGTGCCTGGAGGGGACTAGCGGGGACCTCCGGGGGCTACAATGAGCAGTTCTTC
TRBV29-1,TRBJ2-5,-,-,CSVCPQETQYF,TGCAGCGTTTGTCCTCAAGAGACCCAGTACTTC
TRBV4-2,TRBJ1-4,-,TRBD1,CASSQLPGTGARGLFF,TGTGCCAGCAGCCAGTTGCCCGGGACAGGAGCACGGGGCCTGTTTTTT
TRBV19,TRBJ1-1,-,TRBD1,CASSIMVRGGRGEAFF,TGTGCCAGTAGTATAATGGTCAGAGGGGGCCGCGGGGAAGCTTTCTTT
TRBV2,TRBJ2-3,-,TRBD2,CASSPPGLEGTDTQYF,TGTGCCAGCAGTCCCCCGGGACTAGAGGGCACAGATACGCAGTATTTT
TRBV28,TRBJ1-1,-,-,CASSLGPRTAFF,TGTGCCAGCAGTTTAGGGCCAAGAACGGCTTTCTTT
TRBV19,TRBJ1-4,-,-,CASSRVRGAGEKLFF,TGTGCCAGTAGTAGGGTTAGGGGAGCGGGCGAAAAACTGTTTTTT
TRBV5-4,TRBJ1-1,-,-,CASSFSGPNTEAFF,TGTGCCAGCAGCTTTTCAGGGCCGAACACTGAAGCTTTCTTT